Listed below are T cell receptor beta chains from one sample, sequenced in a study of human T cells and chemical hapten exposure. TCRdb ran MiXCR on the RACE reads and lists one entry per CDR3 protein. The profile shows about 41,000 distinct CDR3 sequences, about 3% of them singletons. The sequencing used whole blood, collected in connection with sensitization to the hapten diphenylcyclopropenone (DPC). The origin of the receptors is a man aged 35-49 years with alopecia areata. Some clones in this sample may be carry-over from other donors' samples. Both conserved end residues are part of each CDR3. A D gene is named only where the DNA matches it firmly. Clone size is shown for a subset of rows, as once, few, many or a class of expanded clone.

j_gene: TRBJ1-5
abundance: .
d_gene: .
v_gene: TRBV6-2/TRBV6-3
CDR3aa: CASSYFQRNQPQHF
CDR3nt: TGTGCCAGCAGTTATTTCCAGCGAAATCAGCCCCAGCATTTT

j_gene: TRBJ2-3
abundance: few
d_gene: TRBD2
v_gene: TRBV11-1
CDR3aa: CASSPGPGLAVSTDTQYF
CDR3nt: TGTGCCAGCAGCCCCGGTCCCGGACTAGCGGTTAGCACAGATACGCAGTATTTT

j_gene: TRBJ1-5
abundance: .
d_gene: .
v_gene: TRBV28
CDR3aa: CASSLFGGPLDSNQPQHF
CDR3nt: TGTGCCAGCAGTTTATTCGGGGGGCCGTTGGATAGCAATCAGCCCCAGCATTTT

j_gene: TRBJ2-5
abundance: many
d_gene: .
v_gene: TRBV12-3/TRBV12-4
CDR3aa: CASSSQAASAQETQYF
CDR3nt: TGTGCCAGCAGTTCTCAGGCGGCTAGCGCTCAAGAGACCCAGTACTTC

j_gene: TRBJ2-7
abundance: many
d_gene: .
v_gene: TRBV6-1
CDR3aa: CASSRTRDNF
CDR3nt: TGTGCCAGCAGTCGTACAAGGGATAACTTC

j_gene: TRBJ1-2
abundance: many
d_gene: .
v_gene: TRBV11-2
CDR3aa: CASSLDGQGRPYGYTF
CDR3nt: TGTGCCAGCAGCTTAGATGGGCAGGGGCGTCCCTATGGCTACACCTTC

j_gene: TRBJ2-4
abundance: .
d_gene: .
v_gene: TRBV6-5
CDR3aa: CASSAAGTAKNIQYF
CDR3nt: TGTGCCAGCAGTGCGGCCGGGACAGCCAAAAACATTCAGTACTTC

j_gene: TRBJ2-7
abundance: few
d_gene: TRBD1
v_gene: TRBV7-9
CDR3aa: CASGQGLYEQYF
CDR3nt: TGTGCCAGCGGACAGGGACTCTACGAGCAGTACTTC

j_gene: TRBJ2-7
abundance: .
d_gene: .
v_gene: TRBV12-3/TRBV12-4
CDR3aa: CASSLTGNEQYF
CDR3nt: TGTGCCAGCAGTTTAACAGGGAACGAGCAGTACTTC

j_gene: TRBJ2-3
abundance: many
d_gene: TRBD1
v_gene: TRBV27
CDR3aa: CASSLSRGRDTQYF
CDR3nt: TGTGCCAGCAGTTTGTCCAGGGGGCGGGATACGCAGTATTTT

j_gene: TRBJ2-2
abundance: many
d_gene: .
v_gene: TRBV5-1
CDR3aa: CASSSGQVTGELFF
CDR3nt: TGCGCCAGCAGCTCGGGACAAGTCACCGGGGAGCTGTTTTTT

j_gene: TRBJ2-7
abundance: many
d_gene: TRBD1
v_gene: TRBV7-2
CDR3aa: CASSFSSGQGTYEQYF
CDR3nt: TGTGCCAGCAGCTTTAGTAGCGGACAGGGAACCTACGAGCAGTACTTC

j_gene: TRBJ1-5
abundance: many
d_gene: .
v_gene: TRBV20-1
CDR3aa: CSALDSRQLNQPQHF
CDR3nt: TGCAGTGCTTTGGACAGTCGTCAACTCAATCAGCCCCAGCATTTT

j_gene: TRBJ1-1
abundance: many
d_gene: .
v_gene: TRBV7-9
CDR3aa: CASSHATGEAFF
CDR3nt: TGTGCCAGCAGCCACGCGACAGGTGAAGCTTTCTTT

j_gene: TRBJ2-4
abundance: few
d_gene: .
v_gene: TRBV18
CDR3aa: CASSPNWDIQYF
CDR3nt: TGTGCCAGCTCACCAAACTGGGACATTCAGTACTTC

j_gene: TRBJ2-1
abundance: many
d_gene: .
v_gene: TRBV24-1
CDR3aa: CATSPGGGYNEQFF
CDR3nt: TGTGCCACCAGTCCCGGAGGTGGGTACAATGAGCAGTTCTTC

j_gene: TRBJ2-7
abundance: many
d_gene: .
v_gene: TRBV28
CDR3aa: CASRNYDSIYEQYF
CDR3nt: TGTGCCAGCAGAAATTACGACAGCATATACGAGCAGTACTTC

j_gene: TRBJ1-5
abundance: many
d_gene: .
v_gene: TRBV7-8
CDR3aa: CASSARLTGWNQPQHF
CDR3nt: TGTGCCAGCAGCGCCCGATTGACAGGCTGGAATCAGCCCCAGCATTTT

j_gene: TRBJ2-6
abundance: .
d_gene: .
v_gene: TRBV27
CDR3aa: CASLGNGANVLTF
CDR3nt: TGTGCCAGCTTAGGGAATGGGGCCAACGTCCTGACTTTC

j_gene: TRBJ1-1
abundance: many
d_gene: .
v_gene: TRBV5-1
CDR3aa: CASSTTGNTEAFF
CDR3nt: TGCGCCAGCAGCACGACAGGGAACACTGAAGCTTTCTTT

j_gene: TRBJ2-4
abundance: many
d_gene: .
v_gene: TRBV3-1
CDR3aa: CASSQEWGPRYF
CDR3nt: TGTGCCAGCAGCCAAGAATGGGGCCCTCGGTACTTC

j_gene: TRBJ2-1
abundance: many
d_gene: TRBD2
v_gene: TRBV12-3/TRBV12-4
CDR3aa: CASSFLAGVGNEQFF
CDR3nt: TGTGCCAGCAGTTTCCTAGCGGGAGTGGGTAATGAGCAGTTCTTC

j_gene: TRBJ2-5
abundance: .
d_gene: TRBD2
v_gene: TRBV5-1
CDR3aa: CASSISGMETQYF
CDR3nt: TGCGCCAGCAGCATTAGCGGGATGGAGACCCAGTACTTC

j_gene: TRBJ2-6
abundance: .
d_gene: .
v_gene: TRBV6-5
CDR3aa: CASSYSDMSGANVLTF
CDR3nt: TGTGCCAGCAGTTACTCTGACATGTCTGGGGCCAACGTCCTGACTTTC

j_gene: TRBJ1-5
abundance: many
d_gene: .
v_gene: TRBV19
CDR3aa: CASSTQKSQPQHF
CDR3nt: TGTGCCAGTAGTACCCAGAAATCTCAGCCCCAGCATTTT

j_gene: TRBJ2-3
abundance: many
d_gene: .
v_gene: TRBV7-9
CDR3aa: CASSPDGRGGTDTQYF
CDR3nt: TGTGCCAGCAGCCCGGATGGCAGGGGTGGCACAGATACGCAGTATTTT

j_gene: TRBJ1-2
abundance: .
d_gene: TRBD1
v_gene: TRBV7-9
CDR3aa: CASSVIRDRGNYGYTF
CDR3nt: TGTGCCAGCAGCGTCATTAGGGACAGGGGTAACTATGGCTACACCTTC

j_gene: TRBJ2-6
abundance: many
d_gene: .
v_gene: TRBV7-9
CDR3aa: CASSVPQGFGANVLTF
CDR3nt: TGTGCCAGCAGCGTTCCCCAGGGCTTTGGGGCCAACGTCCTGACTTTC

j_gene: TRBJ1-1
abundance: many
d_gene: .
v_gene: TRBV27
CDR3aa: CASSLQEGAEAFF
CDR3nt: TGTGCCAGCAGTTTACAAGAGGGAGCTGAAGCTTTCTTT

j_gene: TRBJ1-1
abundance: many
d_gene: .
v_gene: TRBV29-1
CDR3aa: CSVGAYRVGTEAFF
CDR3nt: TGCAGCGTTGGAGCTTACAGGGTCGGGACTGAAGCTTTCTTT

j_gene: TRBJ1-1
abundance: many
d_gene: .
v_gene: TRBV12-3/TRBV12-4
CDR3aa: CASSPQAGRTEAFF
CDR3nt: TGTGCCAGCAGTCCACAGGCCGGGCGGACTGAAGCTTTCTTT

j_gene: TRBJ1-5
abundance: many
d_gene: .
v_gene: TRBV20-1
CDR3aa: CSASRDSNQPQHF
CDR3nt: TGCAGTGCTAGCCGGGACAGCAATCAGCCCCAGCATTTT

j_gene: TRBJ2-3
abundance: many
d_gene: TRBD2
v_gene: TRBV6-1
CDR3aa: CASSRGTSGRVVVDTQYF
CDR3nt: TGTGCCAGCAGCCGCGGGACTAGCGGGAGGGTGGTCGTCGATACGCAGTATTTT

j_gene: TRBJ2-1
abundance: .
d_gene: TRBD1
v_gene: TRBV6-2/TRBV6-3
CDR3aa: CASSRDSLMDEQFF
CDR3nt: TGTGCCAGCAGTCGGGACAGCCTTATGGATGAGCAGTTCTTC

j_gene: TRBJ2-3
abundance: many
d_gene: .
v_gene: TRBV5-1
CDR3aa: CASSLAPARSTDTQYF
CDR3nt: TGCGCCAGCAGCTTGGCCCCGGCTAGGAGCACAGATACGCAGTATTTT

j_gene: TRBJ2-7
abundance: few
d_gene: .
v_gene: TRBV2
CDR3aa: CASSEQEGYEQYF
CDR3nt: TGTGCCAGCAGCGAGCAGGAGGGCTACGAGCAGTACTTC

j_gene: TRBJ1-1
abundance: many
d_gene: TRBD1
v_gene: TRBV19
CDR3aa: CASGDRGYTEAFF
CDR3nt: TGTGCCAGCGGGGACAGGGGATACACTGAAGCTTTCTTT

j_gene: TRBJ2-5
abundance: .
d_gene: .
v_gene: TRBV5-1
CDR3aa: CASSLALNPQETQYF
CDR3nt: TGCGCCAGCAGCTTGGCCCTCAACCCTCAAGAGACCCAGTACTTC

j_gene: TRBJ2-3
abundance: few
d_gene: TRBD2
v_gene: TRBV2
CDR3aa: CASSPGGGTSGRAEPDTQYF
CDR3nt: TGTGCCAGCAGCCCTGGAGGGGGGACTAGCGGGAGGGCCGAGCCAGATACGCAGTATTTT

j_gene: TRBJ1-1
abundance: few
d_gene: .
v_gene: TRBV12-3/TRBV12-4
CDR3aa: CASSPIADGNTEAFF
CDR3nt: TGTGCCAGCAGCCCCATTGCTGACGGTAACACTGAAGCTTTCTTT

j_gene: TRBJ2-4
abundance: many
d_gene: .
v_gene: TRBV6-5
CDR3aa: CASSYGGGAQNIQYF
CDR3nt: TGTGCCAGCAGTTACGGAGGGGGGGCACAAAACATTCAGTACTTC

j_gene: TRBJ2-2
abundance: .
d_gene: TRBD1
v_gene: TRBV4-2
CDR3aa: CASTTRTGYDTGELFF
CDR3nt: TGTGCCAGCACCACCAGGACAGGGTACGACACCGGGGAGCTGTTTTTT

j_gene: TRBJ1-1
abundance: few
d_gene: .
v_gene: TRBV19
CDR3aa: CASSIGPHRDNTEAFF
CDR3nt: TGTGCCAGTAGTATTGGGCCTCACCGGGACAACACTGAAGCTTTCTTT

j_gene: TRBJ2-4
abundance: many
d_gene: TRBD2
v_gene: TRBV4-1
CDR3aa: CASSQGTSGKLAKNIQYF
CDR3nt: TGCGCCAGCAGCCAAGGGACTAGCGGGAAACTAGCCAAAAACATTCAGTACTTC

j_gene: TRBJ1-6
abundance: many
d_gene: .
v_gene: TRBV6-5
CDR3aa: CASSKFGGQINSPLHF
CDR3nt: TGTGCCAGCAGTAAATTCGGAGGACAGATTAATTCACCCCTCCACTTT

j_gene: TRBJ2-2
abundance: many
d_gene: .
v_gene: TRBV11-3
CDR3aa: CASSSTVGGELFF
CDR3nt: TGTGCCAGCAGCTCCACGGTCGGCGGGGAGCTGTTTTTT

j_gene: TRBJ1-5
abundance: medium-sized
d_gene: .
v_gene: TRBV3-1
CDR3aa: CASSQVDGWPQHF
CDR3nt: TGTGCCAGCAGCCAAGTGGACGGGTGGCCCCAGCATTTT

j_gene: TRBJ2-2
abundance: .
d_gene: TRBD2
v_gene: TRBV5-1
CDR3aa: CASSGTGTSGRWNTGELFF
CDR3nt: TGCGCCAGCAGCGGAACCGGGACTAGCGGGAGGTGGAACACCGGGGAGCTGTTTTTT

j_gene: TRBJ2-1
abundance: many
d_gene: .
v_gene: TRBV19
CDR3aa: CASDGYNEQFF
CDR3nt: TGTGCCAGTGACGGTTACAATGAGCAGTTCTTC

j_gene: TRBJ1-2
abundance: many
d_gene: .
v_gene: TRBV2
CDR3aa: CASRAGTTSYGYTF
CDR3nt: TGTGCCAGCAGGGCCGGGACGACTAGTTATGGCTACACCTTC

j_gene: TRBJ2-1
abundance: .
d_gene: TRBD2
v_gene: TRBV2
CDR3aa: CASSTGTSGSYEQFF
CDR3nt: TGTGCCAGCAGTACCGGGACTAGCGGGAGCTATGAGCAGTTCTTC

j_gene: TRBJ2-1
abundance: many
d_gene: .
v_gene: TRBV20-1
CDR3aa: CSAKQGGFSSVQFF
CDR3nt: TGCAGTGCAAAGCAGGGGGGTTTTTCATCCGTGCAGTTCTTC

j_gene: TRBJ1-5
abundance: .
d_gene: TRBD1
v_gene: TRBV12-3/TRBV12-4
CDR3aa: CASSSLLSRTGDQPQHF
CDR3nt: TGTGCCAGCAGTTCGTTGCTATCGCGGACAGGGGATCAGCCCCAGCATTTT

j_gene: TRBJ2-7
abundance: few
d_gene: .
v_gene: TRBV12-3/TRBV12-4
CDR3aa: CASSPPYRVYEQYF
CDR3nt: TGTGCCAGCAGTCCGCCCTACAGGGTCTACGAGCAGTACTTC

j_gene: TRBJ2-1
abundance: .
d_gene: .
v_gene: TRBV20-1
CDR3aa: CSARTGWLGSNEQFF
CDR3nt: TGCAGTGCTAGAACTGGGTGGCTAGGTAGTAATGAGCAGTTCTTC